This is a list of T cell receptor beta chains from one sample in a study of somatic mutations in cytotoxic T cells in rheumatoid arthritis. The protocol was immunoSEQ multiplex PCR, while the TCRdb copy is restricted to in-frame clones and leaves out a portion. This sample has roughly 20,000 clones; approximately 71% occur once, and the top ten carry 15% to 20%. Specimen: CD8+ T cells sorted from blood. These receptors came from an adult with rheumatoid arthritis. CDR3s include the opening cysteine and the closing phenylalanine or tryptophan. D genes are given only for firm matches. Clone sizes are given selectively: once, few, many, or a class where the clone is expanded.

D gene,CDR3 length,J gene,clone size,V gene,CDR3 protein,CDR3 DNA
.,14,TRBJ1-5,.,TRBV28,CASSLDRDNQPQHF,TGTGCCAGCAGTTTGGATAGGGACAATCAGCCCCAGCATTTT
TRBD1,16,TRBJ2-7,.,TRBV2,CASSEVGGTGKYEQYF,TGTGCCAGCAGTGAAGTAGGCGGGACAGGGAAGTACGAGCAGTACTTC
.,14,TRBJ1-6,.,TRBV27,CASSLSGSHSPLHF,TGTGCCAGCAGTTTATCAGGGTCTCATTCACCCCTCCACTTT
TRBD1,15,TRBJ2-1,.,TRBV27,CASSFLTGRWNEQFF,TGTGCCAGCAGTTTTTTGACAGGGAGATGGAATGAGCAGTTCTTC
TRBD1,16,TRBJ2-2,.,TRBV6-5,CASSYSGQGNTGELFF,TGTGCCAGCAGTTACTCCGGACAGGGGAACACCGGGGAGCTGTTTTTT
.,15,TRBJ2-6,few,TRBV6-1,CASTNLGSGANVLTF,TGTGCCAGCACCAACCTCGGCTCTGGGGCCAACGTCCTGACTTTC
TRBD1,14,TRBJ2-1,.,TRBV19,CASRRDSRYNEQFF,TGTGCCAGTAGGAGGGACAGCCGCTACAATGAGCAGTTCTTC
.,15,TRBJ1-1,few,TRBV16,CASSPGTGMNTEAFF,TGTGCCAGCAGTCCCGGGACGGGGATGAACACTGAAGCTTTCTTT
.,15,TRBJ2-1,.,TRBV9,CASSVVANSGNEQFF,TGTGCCAGCAGCGTAGTGGCCAACTCGGGCAATGAGCAGTTCTTC
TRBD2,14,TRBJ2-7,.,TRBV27,CASSSRLAGGEQYF,TGTGCCAGCAGTTCTCGACTAGCGGGGGGCGAGCAGTACTTC
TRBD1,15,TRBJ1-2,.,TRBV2,CASRAGQTFDYGYTF,TGTGCCAGCAGAGCGGGACAGACTTTCGACTATGGCTACACCTTC
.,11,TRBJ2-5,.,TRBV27,CASSLGETQYF,TGTGCCAGCAGTCTCGGAGAGACCCAGTACTTC
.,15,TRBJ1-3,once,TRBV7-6,CASSFEDNSGNTIYF,TGTGCCAGCAGCTTCGAGGACAACTCTGGAAACACCATATATTTT
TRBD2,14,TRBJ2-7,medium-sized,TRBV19,CASSITSGAYEQYF,TGTGCCAGTAGTATAACTAGCGGAGCCTACGAGCAGTACTTC
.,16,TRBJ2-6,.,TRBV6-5,CASSYPDSSGANVLTF,TGTGCCAGCAGTTACCCGGACAGCTCTGGGGCCAACGTCCTGACTTTC
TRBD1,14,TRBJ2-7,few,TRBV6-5,CATHRGRRVHEQYF,TGTGCCACCCATAGGGGGCGCAGGGTCCACGAGCAGTACTTC
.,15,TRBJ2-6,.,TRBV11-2,CASSLGPSGANVLTF,TGTGCCAGCAGCCTCGGTCCCTCTGGGGCCAACGTCCTGACTTTC
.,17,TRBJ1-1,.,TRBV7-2,CASSLQGPMGMNTEAFF,TGTGCCAGCAGCTTACAAGGGCCCATGGGAATGAACACTGAAGCTTTCTTT
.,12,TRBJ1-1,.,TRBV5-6,CASSVQITEAFF,TGTGCCAGCAGCGTACAGATCACTGAAGCTTTCTTT
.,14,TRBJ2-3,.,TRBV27,CASMGALSTDTQYF,TGTGCCAGCATGGGCGCCTTAAGCACAGATACGCAGTATTTT
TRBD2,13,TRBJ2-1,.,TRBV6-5,CASSLAGGIEQFF,TGTGCCAGCAGTCTAGCGGGGGGGATTGAGCAGTTCTTC
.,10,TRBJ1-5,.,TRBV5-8,CASSFGQGFF,TGTGCCAGCAGCTTTGGGCAGGGGTTTTTT
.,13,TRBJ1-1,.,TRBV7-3,CASSFTQLGKAFF,TGTGCCAGCAGCTTCACGCAGCTGGGCAAAGCTTTCTTT
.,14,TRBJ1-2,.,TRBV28,CASSATRDIYGYTF,TGTGCCAGCAGTGCCACGAGGGACATTTATGGCTACACCTTC
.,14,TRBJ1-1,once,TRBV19,CASSIYGGRTEAFF,TGTGCCAGTAGTATCTATGGGGGCAGGACTGAAGCTTTCTTT
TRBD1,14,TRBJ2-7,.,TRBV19,CASSKGQVSYEQYF,TGTGCCAGTAGTAAAGGACAGGTTTCTTACGAGCAGTACTTC
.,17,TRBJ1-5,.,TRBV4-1,CASSQEGGQGGNQPQHF,TGCGCCAGCAGCCAAGAAGGGGGGCAGGGCGGCAATCAGCCCCAGCATTTT
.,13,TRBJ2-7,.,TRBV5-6,CASSEDRWDEQYF,TGTGCCAGCAGCGAGGATCGGTGGGACGAGCAGTACTTC